These 10 T cell receptor beta chains were sequenced from one sample in a study of response to subunit inactivated influenza vaccine. TCRdb called the RT-PCR reads again in MiXCR, with one record for every CDR3 protein. Of 450,000 to 700,000 distinct CDR3 sequences listed, 13% to 15% were seen once; the top ten hold over 8.5%. The sequences come from PBMCs from blood, collected 12 days after vaccination. The source of these receptors is a man aged 45 to 65 who received an inactivated influenza vaccine.

The CDR3 nucleotides read TGTGCCAGCAGCCCTAGTGTCCAGATTAATTCACCCCTCCACTTT. Protein sequence: CASSPSVQINSPLHF. The chain couples TRBV7-6 to TRBJ1-6; D is unclear. Germline values: CDR1 SGHVS, CDR2 FNYEAQ. V was clipped by 5 bases and J by 6 bases, with 14 bases between them. This CDR3 contains 15 residues.

The genes are TRBV19 and TRBJ1-6; the D is unclear. From germline, CDR1 is LNHDA and CDR2 SQIVND (reference sequence). This CDR3 comprises 15 residues. Trimming cost V 11 bases and J 7 bases, with 21 bases left between them. CDR3 nucleotide sequence: TGTGCCTCAACAACCTGGCCAACCCGGAATTCACCCCTCCACTTT. This translates into CASTTWPTRNSPLHF. Complete variable domain (other parts from reference TRBV19 and TRBJ1-6): DGGITQSPKYLFRKEGQNVTLSCEQNLNHDAMYWYRQDPGQGLRLIYYSQIVNDFQKGDIAEGYSVSREKKESFPLTVTSAQKNPTAFYLCASTTWPTRNSPLHFGNGTRLTVT.

This clonotype occurred many times. This chain's CDR3 is CSAPGTSGGYNEQFF. CDR3 DNA sequence: TGCAGTGCACCGGGGACTAGCGGGGGATACAATGAGCAGTTCTTC. V usage is TRBV20-1 and J usage is TRBJ2-1; 14 bases map to TRBD2. The germline gives CDR1 DFQATT, CDR2 SNEGSKA (reference sequence). V dropped 6 bases and J dropped 4; count of bases not matched to a gene: 5. The CDR3 contains 15 residues.

The CDR3 DNA sequence: TGTGCCAGCAGCGAAGGGCGCATGAACACTGAAGCTTTCTTT. Its translation: CASSEGRMNTEAFF. The V and J genes are TRBV14 and TRBJ1-1; D call uncertain. Germline values: CDR1 SGHDN, CDR2 FVKESK. The CDR3 loop spans 14 amino acids. V lost 5 bases, J lost 0 bases, and 10 bases lay in between.

The rearrangement joins TRBV7-2 to TRBJ2-2, with TRBD1 matching over 10 bases. The CDR3 length is 16 residues. Unmatched junction bases numbered 8, after V lost 4 bases and J lost 6 bases. Germline V lookup: CDR1 SGHTA, CDR2 FQGNSA. CDR3: CASSSRQGAVPGELFF. The CDR3 region has the DNA TGTGCCAGCAGCTCCCGACAGGGGGCAGTTCCCGGGGAGCTGTTTTTT.

This clonotype was seen a few times. The chain employs TRBV6-1 and TRBJ2-1, with TRBD2 matching 12 bases. Germline CDR1 MNHNS, CDR2 SASEGT. The CDR3 loop spans 16 amino acids. Trimming took 6 bases from V and 4 from J; bases not matched to a gene: 7. CDR3 residues: CASSRSSGRGYNEQFF. CDR3 in DNA: TGTGCCAGCAGCCGATCTAGCGGGAGGGGGTACAATGAGCAGTTCTTC.

This clonotype was counted a few times. The CDR3 spells CSASRTSAETQYF. DNA for the CDR3: TGCAGTGCTTCCCGGACTTCCGCAGAGACCCAGTACTTC. The gene calls are TRBV20-1 and TRBJ2-5; maybe TRBD2 (5 bases). Looked up from germline, CDR1 is DFQATT and CDR2 is SNEGSKA (reference sequence). This CDR3 spans 13 amino acids. The V end lost 5 bases, the J end lost 4 bases, and 14 bases lay between the germline ends.

This clonotype showed up just a few times. This chain joins TRBV12-3 or TRBV12-4 and TRBJ1-2, with D unresolved. The V and J ends lost 7 bases and 5 bases respectively, with 14 bases between them. This CDR3 contains 13 residues. The CDR3 loop reads CASNGPDLYGYTF. CDR3 coding DNA: TGTGCCAGCAATGGGCCGGACTTATATGGCTACACCTTC.

The sample holds a few counts of this clonotype. The chain has TRBV6-1 and TRBJ1-1; TRBD1 is a possible D gene (5 bases). CDR1 is MNHNS, CDR2 SASEGT, per germline. V dropped 7 bases and J dropped 4 bases, with 16 bases sitting between them. This CDR3 is 14 amino acids long. CDR3: CASTIGGVATEAFF. CDR3 nucleotides: TGTGCCAGCACTATCGGAGGGGTGGCCACTGAAGCTTTCTTT.

V gene TRBV6-2 or TRBV6-3 combines with J gene TRBJ2-2; 13 bases are a match to TRBD2. The CDR3 covers 16 residues. J gave up 6 bases and V 2 bases, and 3 bases lay outside the gene matches. Per germline, CDR1 MNHEY and CDR2 SVGEGT. CDR3 DNA: TGTGCCAGCAGTTACCGGACTAGCGGGAGTTCCGGGGAGCTGTTTTTT. As protein: CASSYRTSGSSGELFF.